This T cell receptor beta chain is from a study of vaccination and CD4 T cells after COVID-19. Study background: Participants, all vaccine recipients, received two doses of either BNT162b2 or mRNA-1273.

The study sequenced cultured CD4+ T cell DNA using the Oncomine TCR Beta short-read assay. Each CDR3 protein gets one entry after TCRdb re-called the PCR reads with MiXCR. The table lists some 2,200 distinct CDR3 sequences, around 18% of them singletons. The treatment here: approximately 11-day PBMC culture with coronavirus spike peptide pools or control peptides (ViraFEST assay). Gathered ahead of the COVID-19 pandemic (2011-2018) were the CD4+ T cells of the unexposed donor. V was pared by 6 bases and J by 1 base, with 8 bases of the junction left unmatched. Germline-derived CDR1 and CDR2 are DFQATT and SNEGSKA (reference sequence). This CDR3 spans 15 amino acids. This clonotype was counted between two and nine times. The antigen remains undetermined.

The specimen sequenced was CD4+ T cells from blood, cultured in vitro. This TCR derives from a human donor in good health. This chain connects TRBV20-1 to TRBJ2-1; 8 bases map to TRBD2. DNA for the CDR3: TGCAGTGCGGGACCGGGACTAGAGTCCTACAATGAGCAGTTCTTC. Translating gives CSAGPGLESYNEQFF.